These T cell receptor beta chains were read from a single sample in a study of blood T cell repertoires in COVID-19. Libraries were prepared by immunoSEQ multiplex PCR; TCRdb keeps only in-frame clonotypes and omits some of them. The sample consists of approximately 97,000 clones, 75% to 90% of them appearing once. The source material was peripheral blood. The receptors were sampled from a woman aged 45-60 years with COVID-19, enrolled during active disease. Both conserved end residues are trimmed from each CDR3.

V	J	CDR3
TRBV11-2	TRBJ2-1	ASSLVGLAGGFYNEQF
TRBV4-3	TRBJ2-1	ASSQEAGNEQF
TRBV6-5	TRBJ2-7	ASRRDQGDSYEQY
TRBV28	TRBJ2-3	ASSLSPAIGGTDTQY
TRBV7-9	TRBJ2-5	ASSLGTSGGQETQY
TRBV14	TRBJ1-2	ASSQDLAYGYT
TRBV30	TRBJ2-5	AWSVVQETQY
TRBV5-1	TRBJ1-6	ASSLEESSYNSPLH
TRBV7-3	TRBJ2-3	ASSLTGRAGISTDTQY
TRBV27	TRBJ1-6	ASSGQGKPPLH
TRBV10-3	TRBJ2-7	AIRGGGYEQY
TRBV18	TRBJ2-7	ASSPLQGEQY
TRBV28	TRBJ2-1	ATLRQMFYNEQF
TRBV14	TRBJ1-2	ASSAGGGYT
TRBV30	TRBJ1-5	AWSVQNSNQPQH
TRBV6-1	TRBJ2-1	ASRPRDRNNEQF
TRBV27	TRBJ2-5	ASSLSWTPSQETQY
TRBV5-1	TRBJ1-1	ASSDPGGTNTEAF
TRBV30	TRBJ2-2	AWSGTGVAGELF
TRBV28	TRBJ1-5	ASSFETGAQPQH
TRBV6-6	TRBJ2-7	ASSSNDRGSPYEQY
TRBV30	TRBJ1-6	AWVGQSSYNSPLH
TRBV18	TRBJ1-1	ASSPSGGANTEAF
TRBV19	TRBJ1-2	ASTPEGQHYGYT
TRBV6-6	TRBJ1-2	ASSHNPGKVEFYGYT
TRBV7-9	TRBJ2-1	ASSRGLAGSNEQF
TRBV9	TRBJ2-1	ASSEGVDNEQF
TRBV7-2	TRBJ1-6	ASSLSPSGQGMAPLH
TRBV4-1	TRBJ1-1	ASSPRQNTEAF
TRBV27	TRBJ2-1	ASSLGGGAAYEQF
TRBV6-2/TRBV6-3	TRBJ1-5	ASSPDRAHSNQPQH
TRBV4-2	TRBJ1-6	ASSQVPPNPRGINSPLH
TRBV7-9	TRBJ2-7	ASSPEGERKNSYEQY
TRBV27	TRBJ1-5	ASSRTGYGNQPQH
TRBV5-1	TRBJ2-1	ASSLGGTGLVSLF